This TCR beta chain was identified during a study of T cell changes during pregnancy in multiple sclerosis (dated by TCRdb to between 2017 and 2020). Looking at the study overall: In women with multiple sclerosis, the researchers looked at how the T cell repertoire shifted as pregnancy progressed.

Notes on this clone: No antigen is known for it. Base quality data are lacking; no much larger clone is found one base away.

The method was the immunoSEQ multiplex PCR assay. TCRdb provides this immuneACCESS table in a form limited to in-frame rearrangements. Some clones are lacking; in checked studies, under half of them reflect an unresolved V gene, and why the rest are absent is not known. Within this sample are under 65,000 clones, with around nine tenths of them counted one time only. In total, the top ten clones hold more than 2.5% of the sample. The CDR3 runs 15 residues from the cysteine to the phenylalanine. This entry keeps only the CDR3 DNA: 45 bases, framed from base 1. Via the germline V gene, CDR1 is MNHEY and CDR2 SVGAGI. The junction shows trimming of 5 bases on V and 0 bases on J, plus 13 bases between the germline ends.

The source is a female donor in good health, enrolled as a control in a pregnancy study. The receptor chain draws on TRBV6-5 and TRBJ1-2, with the D segment identity uncertain. The sequencing used peripheral blood, collected in the first trimester of pregnancy. The sequenced DNA is TGTGCCAGCAGTCCTTTTGCAGATTCTAACTATGGCTACACCTTC. It translates to CASSPFADSNYGYTF.